The text below deals with one TCR beta chain. This table comes from immunoSEQ multiplex PCR, and its TCRdb copy is limited to in-frame clones, with some not included. Found here are around 320,000 clones, approximately 85% of them singletons; the top ten hold approximately 7.5%. The entry originates in a study of blood T cell repertoires in COVID-19. The sample comprised peripheral blood. This receptor was obtained from a human donor in a cohort sampled during active COVID-19.

This CDR3 is CASSTVTVYEQYF. The CDR3 DNA is TGTGCCAGCAGCACGGTGACTGTCTACGAGCAGTACTTC. The chain employs TRBV7-2 and TRBJ2-7; D not certain. CDR1 and CDR2 from the germline V gene are SGHTA and FQGNSA. The CDR3 has 13 residues. The V and J ends lost 5 bases and 3 bases respectively, with 11 bases between them.